This entry concerns a single TCR beta chain. Its antigen is currently unknown. This record belongs to a study of T cell repertoires in cytomegalovirus infection. One entry per CDR3 protein, called by TCRdb with MiXCR from the reads. Seen here are some 700,000 distinct CDR3 sequences, approximately 34% observed once, and the top ten hold around 2.8%. Findings of the study overall: The ex vivo response showed dominance by HLA-C-restricted CMV-specific TCR beta clonotypes.

Germline V lookup: CDR1 MNHNS, CDR2 SASEGT. The CDR3 extends over 15 amino acids. With 3 bases clipped from V and 2 bases from J, the junction kept 3 bases outside the gene matches. The clonotype originates from a human donor in good health (CMV status not recorded). Some clones in this sample may be carry-over from other donors' samples. This sequence joins TRBV6-1 and TRBJ2-1; 8 bases are shared with TRBD1. The specimen sequenced was PBMCs. In nucleotides, the CDR3 is TGTGCCAGCAGTGAGGACAGGGCCCCCTACAATGAGCAGTTCTTC. Encoded protein: CASSEDRAPYNEQFF.